This record looks at one TCR beta chain sequence and its context. The V and J ends lost 3 bases and 2 bases, in that order; junction bases with no gene match: 6. CDR3 length: 15 amino acids. In germline, CDR1 is MNHEY, CDR2 SMNVEV (reference sequence). This entry is derived from a study of control samples from healthy donors and cancer patients. This table comes from immunoSEQ multiplex PCR, and its TCRdb copy is limited to in-frame clones, with some not included. This table has about 130,000 clones, just under 95% appearing once. The sequence derives from a man aged 60 to 69 with colorectal cancer. The sequencing sample was made of PBMCs. The chain links TRBV27 to TRBJ2-7; 8 nucleotides align to TRBD2. CDR3 sequence (DNA): TGTGCCAGCAGTTTCGGAGCGGGGGCTGCCTACGAGCAGTACTTC. Translating it yields CASSFGAGAAYEQYF.